This TCR beta chain comes out of a study of cytomegalovirus exposure and HLA in healthy donors. Study as a whole: From donors who were HLA-typed, an early data release held 75 million to 85 million unique TCRs.

The PCR was carried out with 60 Vbeta primers and 13 Jbeta primers. Measured with immunoSEQ multiplex PCR; TCRdb has only the in-frame clones, and not every one. The sample holds some 180,000 clones, 70% to 85% seen once. Study results and caveats: Available immune exposure information was restricted to CMV serostatus only.

Worth noting for this clone: Its antigen is unidentified.

Sequencing was carried out using PBMCs. This TCR derives from a young man in good health and CMV-seronegative.

The CDR3, as DNA: TGTGCCAGTAGTATAACTCCTCTTCGGGTAACGAACTATGGCTACACCTTC. It codes for CASSITPLRVTNYGYTF. The chain is built from TRBV19 and TRBJ1-2; D gene unclear. The CDR3 has 17 residues. With 2 bases removed from V and 2 bases from J, the gap between germline ends came to 18 bases. Germline-derived CDR1 and CDR2 are LNHDA and SQIVND (reference sequence).